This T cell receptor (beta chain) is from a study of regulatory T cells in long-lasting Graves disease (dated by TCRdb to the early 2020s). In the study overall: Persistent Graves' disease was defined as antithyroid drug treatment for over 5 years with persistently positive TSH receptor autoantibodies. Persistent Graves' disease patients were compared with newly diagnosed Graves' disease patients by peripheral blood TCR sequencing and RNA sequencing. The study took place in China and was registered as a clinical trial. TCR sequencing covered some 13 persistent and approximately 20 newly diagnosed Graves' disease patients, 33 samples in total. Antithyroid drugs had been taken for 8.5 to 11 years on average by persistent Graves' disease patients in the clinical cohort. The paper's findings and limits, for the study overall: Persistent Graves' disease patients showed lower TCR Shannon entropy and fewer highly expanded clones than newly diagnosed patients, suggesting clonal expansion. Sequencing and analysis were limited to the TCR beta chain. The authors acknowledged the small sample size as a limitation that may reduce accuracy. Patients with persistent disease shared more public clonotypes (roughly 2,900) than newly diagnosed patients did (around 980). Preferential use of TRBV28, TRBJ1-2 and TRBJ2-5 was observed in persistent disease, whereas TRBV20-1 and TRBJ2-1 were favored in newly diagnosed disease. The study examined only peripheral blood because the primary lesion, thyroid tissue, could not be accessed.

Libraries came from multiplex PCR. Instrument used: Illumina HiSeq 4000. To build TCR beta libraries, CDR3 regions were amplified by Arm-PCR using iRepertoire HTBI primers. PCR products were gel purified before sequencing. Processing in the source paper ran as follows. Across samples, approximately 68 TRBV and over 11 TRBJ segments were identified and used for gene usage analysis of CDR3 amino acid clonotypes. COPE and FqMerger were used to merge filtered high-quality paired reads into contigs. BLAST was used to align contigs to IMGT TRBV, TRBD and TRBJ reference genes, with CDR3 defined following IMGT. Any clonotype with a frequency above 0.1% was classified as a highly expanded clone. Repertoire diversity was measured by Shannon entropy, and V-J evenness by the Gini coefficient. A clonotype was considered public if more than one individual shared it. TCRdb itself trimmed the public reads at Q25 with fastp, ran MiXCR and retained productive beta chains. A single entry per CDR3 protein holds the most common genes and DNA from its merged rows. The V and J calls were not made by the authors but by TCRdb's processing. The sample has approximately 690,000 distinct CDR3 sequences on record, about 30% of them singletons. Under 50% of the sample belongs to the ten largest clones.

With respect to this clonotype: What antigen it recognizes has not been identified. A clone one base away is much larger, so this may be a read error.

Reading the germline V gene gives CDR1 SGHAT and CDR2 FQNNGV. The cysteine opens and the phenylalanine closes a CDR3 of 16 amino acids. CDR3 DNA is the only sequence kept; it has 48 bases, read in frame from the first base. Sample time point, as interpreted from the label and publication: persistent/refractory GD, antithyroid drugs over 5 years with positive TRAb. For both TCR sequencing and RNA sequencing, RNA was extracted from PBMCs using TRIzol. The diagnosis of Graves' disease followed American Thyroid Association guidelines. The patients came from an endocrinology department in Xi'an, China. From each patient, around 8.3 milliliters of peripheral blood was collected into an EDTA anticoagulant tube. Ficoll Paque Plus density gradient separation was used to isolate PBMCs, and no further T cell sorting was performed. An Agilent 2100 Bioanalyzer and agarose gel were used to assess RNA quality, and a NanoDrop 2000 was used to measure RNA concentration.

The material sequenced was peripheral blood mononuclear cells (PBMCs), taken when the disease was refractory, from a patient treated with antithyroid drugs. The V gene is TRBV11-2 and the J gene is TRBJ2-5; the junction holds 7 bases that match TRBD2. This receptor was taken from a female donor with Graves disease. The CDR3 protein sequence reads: CANSLRLAVPQETQYF. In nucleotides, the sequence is TGTGCCAACAGCTTAAGGCTAGCGGTGCCACAAGAGACCCAGTACTTC. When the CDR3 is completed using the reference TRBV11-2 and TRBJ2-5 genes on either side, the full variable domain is EAGVAQSPRYKIIEKRQSVAFWCNPISGHATLYWYQQILGQGPKLLIQFQNNGVVDDSQLPKDRFSAERLKGVDSTLKIQPAKLEDSAVYLCANSLRLAVPQETQYFGPGTRLLVL.